This T cell receptor beta chain was retrieved from a study of T cells in Graves' hyperthyroidism and ophthalmopathy. The overall study: Blood was drawn when the patient was first diagnosed and still untreated.

The study defined stable Graves' hyperthyroidism as no ophthalmopathy progression within 18 months. The study excluded patients with uncontrolled infection, other autoimmune disease, pregnancy or lactation. Together with thyroid ultrasound, orbital computed tomography, serum thyroxine and TRAb, clinical symptoms were used for diagnoses. Amplification yielded TCR beta CDR3 regions, with RNA transcripts as the source. HTBI primers were the set used in a first-round RT-PCR of the TCR CDR3. TCRdb analysed the multiplex PCR reads with MiXCR anew, one entry per CDR3 protein. The repertoire holds about 420,000 distinct CDR3 sequences, with roughly 14% as singletons. This CDR3 contains 15 residues. Germline V gene sequence: CDR1 SQVTM, CDR2 ANQGSEA. V gave up 7 bases and J gave up 1 base, with 18 bases separating them.

V gene TRBV29-1 combines with J gene TRBJ2-3, with D perhaps assigned TRBD1 or TRBD2 (6 bases each). Sample: blood. The TCR was taken from a woman aged 18-35 years with Graves' hyperthyroidism. CDR3 sequence reads: CSGRPRGPGTDTQYF. The CDR3 DNA follows: TGCAGCGGTAGGCCCCGGGGGCCGGGCACAGATACGCAGTATTTT.